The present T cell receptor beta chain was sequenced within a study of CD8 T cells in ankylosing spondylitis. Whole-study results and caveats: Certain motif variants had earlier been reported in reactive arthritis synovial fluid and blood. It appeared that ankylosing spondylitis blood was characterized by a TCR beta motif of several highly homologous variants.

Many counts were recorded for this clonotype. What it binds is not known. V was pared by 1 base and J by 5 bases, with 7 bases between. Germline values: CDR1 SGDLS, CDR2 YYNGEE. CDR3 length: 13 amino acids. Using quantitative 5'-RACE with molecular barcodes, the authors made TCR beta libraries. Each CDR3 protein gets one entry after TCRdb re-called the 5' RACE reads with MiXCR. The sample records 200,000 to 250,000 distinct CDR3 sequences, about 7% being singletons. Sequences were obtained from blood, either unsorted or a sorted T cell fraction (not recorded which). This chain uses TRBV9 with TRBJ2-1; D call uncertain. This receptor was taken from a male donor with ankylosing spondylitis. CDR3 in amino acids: CASSVFDDNEQFF. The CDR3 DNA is TGTGCCAGCAGCGTATTCGATGACAATGAGCAGTTCTTC.